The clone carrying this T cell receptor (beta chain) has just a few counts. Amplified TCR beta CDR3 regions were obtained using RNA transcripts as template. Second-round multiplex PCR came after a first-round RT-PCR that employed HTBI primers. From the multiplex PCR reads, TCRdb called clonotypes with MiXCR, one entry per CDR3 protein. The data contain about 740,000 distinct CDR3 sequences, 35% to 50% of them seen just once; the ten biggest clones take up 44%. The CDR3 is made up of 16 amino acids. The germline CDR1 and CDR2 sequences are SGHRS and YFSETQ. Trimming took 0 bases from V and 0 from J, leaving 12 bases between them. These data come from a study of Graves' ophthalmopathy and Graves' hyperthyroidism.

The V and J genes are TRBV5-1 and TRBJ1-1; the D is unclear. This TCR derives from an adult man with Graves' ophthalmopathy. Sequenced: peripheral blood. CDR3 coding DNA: TGCGCCAGCAGCTTGGCTGGCGGATTGATGAACACTGAAGCTTTCTTT. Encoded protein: CASSLAGGLMNTEAFF.